The rows below give T cell receptor beta chains drawn from one sample of a study of cytomegalovirus exposure and HLA in healthy donors. Assay: immunoSEQ multiplex PCR; the TCRdb copy retains only in-frame clones and omits some. This table holds 150,000 to 200,000 clones, 75% to 80% found once. The sequencing sample was made of PBMCs. These receptors came from a woman between 50 and 59 years old in good health and CMV-seropositive. Both conserved end residues are part of each CDR3. The order of the fields is V gene, J gene, CDR3 protein.

>TRBV19|TRBJ1-1
CASSPNRFLLYTEAFF
>TRBV11-2|TRBJ2-5
CASSWTGGGQETQYF
>TRBV29-1|TRBJ1-2
CSAASPQQGGYGYTF
>TRBV7-2|TRBJ2-3
CASSPSRGGADTQYF
>TRBV6-1|TRBJ1-2
CASRRDRVDGYTF
>TRBV5-1|-
CASSLAVGQTYEQYF
>TRBV10-3|TRBJ1-1
CAISESGWAENKAFF
>TRBV19|TRBJ2-4
CASSMGWVSQGSKNIQYF
>TRBV7-9|TRBJ2-7
CASSPPLAVYEQYF
>TRBV6-1|TRBJ1-1
CASVEGGWDTEAFF
>TRBV28|TRBJ1-1
CASSFNGYEAFF
>TRBV18|TRBJ2-4
CASSPPAGSSAKNIQYF
>TRBV10-3|TRBJ2-7
CAISEASTGAYEQYF
>TRBV18|TRBJ1-2
CASSPGASSNYGYTF
>TRBV30|TRBJ1-2
CAWSTGGIYGYTF
>TRBV9|TRBJ2-3
CASSVVPGTDTQYF
>TRBV20-1|TRBJ2-7
CSAHQGGEQYF
>TRBV15|TRBJ2-3
CATSRGLDSTDTQYF
>TRBV5-1|TRBJ1-1
CASSGQTGVETEAFF
>TRBV25-1|TRBJ1-4
CASTGPLGSNEKLFF
>TRBV28|TRBJ1-1
CASTNDRVNTEAFF
>TRBV7-9|TRBJ2-3
CASSSREGLTDTQYF
>TRBV4-3|TRBJ1-4
CASSQDMVTGKLFF
>TRBV5-1|TRBJ2-1
CASSLDFGAGGNEQFF
>TRBV19|TRBJ1-5
CASSTTRLRYSNQPQHF
>TRBV4-3|TRBJ2-3
CASSQGRSGRPSTDTQYF
>TRBV19|TRBJ1-1
CASSIGTGGNTEAFF
>TRBV6-1|TRBJ1-5
CASTLDRYGNQPQHF
>TRBV10-3|TRBJ2-5
CAISEYGSGGASSETQYF
>TRBV6-6|TRBJ1-5
CASSEQVGAQHF
>TRBV27|TRBJ1-2
CASSSSGSGQGHYGYTF
>TRBV18|TRBJ1-3
CASSRDRTGNTIYF
>TRBV2|TRBJ1-5
CASSVGTYSNQPQHF
>TRBV7-9|TRBJ1-1
CASSLWGETPEAFF
>TRBV19|TRBJ1-2
CASSMTGDRIYGYTF
>TRBV18|TRBJ1-2
CASSLDRGRGYTF
>TRBV9|TRBJ1-1
CASSVEARGDTEAFF
>TRBV19|TRBJ2-1
CASSPQVSSYNEQFF